Included here is one TCR beta chain sequence, with context. The sample comes from a study of control samples from healthy donors and cancer patients. The CDR3 loop spans 12 amino acids. Germline V gene lookup returns CDR1 SNHLY and CDR2 FYNNEI. V shed 7 bases and J 9 bases; nucleotides not matched to a gene: 6. Profiled with immunoSEQ multiplex PCR; TCRdb holds only in-frame clones, not every one. The table lists just over 90,000 clones, 86% of them singletons. This TCR was sampled from a woman aged 45 to 65 in good health. This chain connects TRBV2 to TRBJ2-4; 7 bases fit TRBD1. Specimen: blood. The CDR3 nucleotides read TGTGCCAGCAATACAGGGGTTGGCATTCAGTACTTC. It translates to CASNTGVGIQYF.